This T cell receptor beta chain was sequenced in a study of blood T cell repertoires in COVID-19 (dated by TCRdb to about 2020). Looking at the study overall: The collaborator samples originated in the United States, Italy and Spain and spanned the acute and convalescent phases of COVID-19. Samples were obtained from the ongoing ImmuneRACE study (first 160 participants) and from some 1,200 subjects provided by 6 global collaborators. The repertoires were made available in a free public database intended to serve as a resource for research on the immune response to SARS-CoV-2. The material from the prospective study consisted of cDNA or gDNA derived from T cells, B-cell-depleted T cells, or PBMCs. Where available, HLA class I and class II types were obtained from metadata supplied by the sample provider rather than from assay-based typing. Subjects who had been exposed to COVID-19, were actively infected with it, or had recovered from it provided the deeply sampled blood TCRbeta repertoires that made up the dataset. The sample metadata nearly always contained a de-identified subject ID, COVID-19 status, age in years and sex.

On the study overall, not on this receptor specifically: Clinical and demographic metadata were provided uncurated, with the amount varying by source and participant.

With respect to this clone: Its antigen is currently not known. No much larger clonotype is one base removed from it; base qualities were not supplied.

Enrolling through a virtual design, the prospective study's participants ranged in age from roughly 18 to 89 years and lived across roughly 24 United States geographic areas. To assign participants to cohorts, the prospective study relied on clinical history that participants themselves reported in a screening survey and a study questionnaire. In the prospective study, whole blood, serum and a nasopharyngeal or oropharyngeal swab were collected from each participant by mobile phlebotomists. Participants in the prospective study had the option to provide additional blood draws and questionnaires over a 2-month period. Blood samples from the prospective study were shipped frozen or at room temperature prior to DNA extraction. Measured from the cysteine to the phenylalanine, the CDR3 is 17 residues long. Of all the DNA, just the CDR3 is kept, 51 bases in frame from base 1. The trim is 2 bases for V and 5 bases for J, with a gap of 17 bases between the germline ends. The germline V gene gives CDR1 as KGHDR and CDR2 as SFDVKD.

The immunoSEQ Assay, a bias-controlled multiplex PCR, was used to amplify TCRbeta CDR3 regions from genomic DNA. From the authors' description of their analysis: Within the assay, amplification of reference gene primers was used to estimate how many nucleated cells each sample contained. To quantify the absolute abundance of each unique TCRbeta CDR3 rearrangement, sequence reads were collapsed and filtered. Productive Simpson clonality was computed per sample as the square root of Simpson's diversity index over productive rearrangements. This immuneACCESS table, as held by TCRdb, lists in-frame sequences with V and J called but not all clones. Of the missing ones, under half trace to an unresolved V gene in checked studies; the others have no known cause. The DNA was the basis for D and trimming; V, J and clone size are from that table. The sample contains some 460,000 clones, roughly 85% of them found a single time. Together, the top ten hold 1.5% to 2% of the sample.

Material: PBMCs or T cells enriched from blood (not recorded which). The sequence joins TRBV24-1 to TRBJ2-2; the D gene is possibly TRBD2, with 5 bases matching. This receptor was identified in a woman between 18 and 29 years old with acute COVID-19. In nucleotides, the sequence is TGTGCCACCAGTGATTCCCTTACCGGGCGAGGGACCGGGGAGCTGTTTTTT. This translates into CATSDSLTGRGTGELFF.